The rows below give T cell receptor beta chains drawn from one sample of a study of regulatory and conventional T cells in RAG deficiency. TCRdb's copy holds only in-frame clones and misses some; the assay was immunoSEQ multiplex PCR. This table has tens of thousands of clones, approximately 96% appearing once. These data also formed part of another study, on regulatory T cells.

The sequencing input was CD25- CD4+ T cells sorted from blood. These receptor sequences come from a human donor in good health. Both conserved end residues are part of each CDR3. The D gene is left open where the match is weak. Clone sizes are given selectively: once, few, many, or a class where the clone is expanded.

j_call	v_call	d_call	clone_size	cdr3_nt	cdr3_aa
TRBJ1-1	TRBV7-9	TRBD1	NA	TGTGCCAGCAGCTCGGACAGGGCGAACACTGAAGCTTTCTTT	CASSSDRANTEAFF
TRBJ2-2	TRBV9	TRBD2	NA	TGTGCCAGCAGCGTAATTGGGGGGCTAGCGGGAGACACCGGGGAGCTGTTTTTT	CASSVIGGLAGDTGELFF
TRBJ2-2	TRBV5-5	NA	NA	TGTGCCAGCAGCGTATACCTAGCGAATACGAACACCGGGGAGCTGTTTTTT	CASSVYLANTNTGELFF
TRBJ2-7	TRBV7-9	NA	once	TGTGCCAGCAGCTTACTGCAGGGGTCCTACGAGCAGTACTTC	CASSLLQGSYEQYF
TRBJ1-1	TRBV10-3	NA	NA	TGTGCCATCAGTGCTTTAGGGGAGGGTGAAGCTTTCTTT	CAISALGEGEAFF
TRBJ2-1	TRBV6-5	TRBD2	NA	TGTGCCAGCACCAGGATAGCGGGGGGGTACAATGAGCAGTTCTTC	CASTRIAGGYNEQFF
TRBJ2-5	TRBV2	TRBD2	NA	TGTGCCAGCAGAGGGGAGGGAAGGCGCGAGACCCAGTACTTC	CASRGEGRRETQYF
TRBJ1-5	TRBV4-3	NA	NA	TGCGCCAGCAGCCGGGGGGAAGGTCAGCCCCAGCATTTT	CASSRGEGQPQHF
TRBJ1-1	TRBV6-5	TRBD1	NA	TGTGCCAGCAGCGGACAGGGAGAAGGGCACACTGAAGCTTTCTTT	CASSGQGEGHTEAFF
TRBJ1-4	TRBV10-3	TRBD1	once	TGTGCCATCAGTGAGCCCCCGGGACAGGGGGGTGAAAAACTGTTTTTT	CAISEPPGQGGEKLFF
TRBJ1-1	TRBV29-1	NA	NA	TGCAGCGTCCAGGGGACCCTGGGGACTGAAGCTTTCTTT	CSVQGTLGTEAFF
TRBJ1-2	TRBV9	NA	NA	TGTGCCAGCAGCCCCCCGAGCTATGGCTACACCTTC	CASSPPSYGYTF
TRBJ2-7	TRBV6-5	TRBD1	NA	TGTGCCAGCAGTTCGTTCCTGGGACAGGGGGACCACGAGCAGTACTTC	CASSSFLGQGDHEQYF
TRBJ1-1	TRBV14	NA	NA	TGTGCCAGCAGCCTCCGGGGTCTAAACACTGAAGCTTTCTTT	CASSLRGLNTEAFF
TRBJ2-7	TRBV19	TRBD2	NA	TGTGCCAGTCGTCCGACGACTAGCGGGACCTACGAGCAGTACTTC	CASRPTTSGTYEQYF
TRBJ2-7	TRBV20-1	NA	NA	TGCAGTGCTAGATCGGGCGAGCAGTACTTC	CSARSGEQYF
TRBJ2-5	TRBV9	NA	NA	TGTGCCAGCAGCCAGATGTCGACAGTGGGAAGGGAGACCCAGTACTTC	CASSQMSTVGRETQYF
TRBJ1-1	TRBV29-1	NA	NA	TGCAGCGCGCGGGTGAACACTGAAGCTTTCTTT	CSARVNTEAFF
TRBJ1-6	TRBV6-5	TRBD1	NA	TGTGCCAGCAGTACGATATCAGGGGGCGAATCACCCCTCCACTTT	CASSTISGGESPLHF
TRBJ1-4	TRBV6-6	NA	NA	TGTGCCAGCAGCCGACCCCCTGAGGGTGAAAAACTGTTTTTT	CASSRPPEGEKLFF